This T cell receptor beta chain was found in a study of chemoradiotherapy in HPV16-positive cancers. Across the study: Candidate HPV-specific clones and shared TCR motifs came from two HPV16-positive patients.

V dropped 0 bases and J dropped 9; count of bases not matched to a gene: 5. The CDR3 is 15 residues long. Germline CDR1 reads SGHRS; CDR2 reads YFSETQ. Clones were sequenced by immunoSEQ multiplex PCR, and TCRdb holds only the in-frame ones, with some missing. Seen here are 29,000 or so clones, 91% observed once, and the top ten hold roughly a fifth. Samples were taken several times over chemoradiotherapy. The input for sequencing was blood, taken from a patient who underwent chemoradiotherapy. The J gene is TRBJ1-5, the V gene TRBV5-1; 11 bases agree with TRBD1. The source is a human donor with HPV-associated anogenital cancer. The CDR3 sequence is CASSLAGTGGSPQHF. CDR3 sequence (DNA): TGCGCCAGCAGCTTGGCCGGGACAGGGGGTTCGCCCCAGCATTTT.